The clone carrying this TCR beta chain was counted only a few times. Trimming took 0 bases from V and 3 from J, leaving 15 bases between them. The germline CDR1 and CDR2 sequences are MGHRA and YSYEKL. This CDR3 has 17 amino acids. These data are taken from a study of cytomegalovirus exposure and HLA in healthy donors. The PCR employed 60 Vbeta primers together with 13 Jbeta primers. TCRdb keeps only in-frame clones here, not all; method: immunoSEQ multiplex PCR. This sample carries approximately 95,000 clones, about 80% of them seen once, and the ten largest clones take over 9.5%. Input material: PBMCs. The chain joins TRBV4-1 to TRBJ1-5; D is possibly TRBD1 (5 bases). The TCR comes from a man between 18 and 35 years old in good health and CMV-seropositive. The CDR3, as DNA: TGCGCCAGCAGCCAAGATCCCGGGCAGGGCCCCAATCAGCCCCAGCATTTT. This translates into CASSQDPGQGPNQPQHF.